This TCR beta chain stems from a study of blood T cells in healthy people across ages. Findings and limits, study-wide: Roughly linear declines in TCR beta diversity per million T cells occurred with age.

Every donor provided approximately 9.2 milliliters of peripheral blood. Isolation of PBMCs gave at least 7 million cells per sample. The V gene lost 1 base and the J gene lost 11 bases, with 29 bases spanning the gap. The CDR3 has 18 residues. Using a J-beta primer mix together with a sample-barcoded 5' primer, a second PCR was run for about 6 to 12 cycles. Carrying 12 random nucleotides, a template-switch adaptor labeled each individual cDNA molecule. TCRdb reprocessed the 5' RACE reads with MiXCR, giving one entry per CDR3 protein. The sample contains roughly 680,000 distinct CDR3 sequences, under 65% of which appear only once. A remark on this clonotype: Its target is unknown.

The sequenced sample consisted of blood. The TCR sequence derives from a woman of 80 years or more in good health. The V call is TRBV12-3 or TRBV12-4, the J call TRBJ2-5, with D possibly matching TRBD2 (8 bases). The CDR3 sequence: CASSLVRGCGTRINEQYF. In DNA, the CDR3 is TGTGCCAGCAGTTTAGTCAGGGGGTGCGGGACTAGAATTAATGAGCAGTACTTC.